Each of the 27 T cell receptor beta chains below was sequenced from the same sample in a study of T cells after yellow fever vaccination. In TCRdb, the 5' RACE reads were re-called with MiXCR into one record per CDR3 protein. The sample contains a few hundred thousand distinct CDR3 sequences, around 5.2% of which appear only once. The sequences come from CD4+ T cells sorted from PBMCs, collected on the day of the yellow fever booster vaccination. The receptors come from a man younger than 35 who received the YFV17D yellow fever vaccine.

This clonotype was detected ten times or more. The gene calls are TRBV11-2 and TRBJ2-3; D might be TRBD2 (5 bases). CDR1 and CDR2 (germline): SGHAT, FQNNGV. This CDR3 is built from 13 residues. Trimming cost V 0 bases and J 4 bases, with 5 bases left between them. In DNA form, the CDR3 reads TGTGCCAGCAGCTTAGATAGCGCAGATACGCAGTATTTT. Encoded protein: CASSLDSADTQYF.

This clonotype was found a few times. The chain uses TRBV20-1 and TRBJ2-1; no clear D. In germline, CDR1 is DFQATT, CDR2 SNEGSKA (reference sequence). The CDR3 consists of 14 residues. CDR3 nucleotides: TGCAGGGTCCGATGGGGTAGCTCCTACAATGAGCAGTTCTTC. Translated, it gives CRVRWGSSYNEQFF.

This sequence joins TRBV7-8 and TRBJ2-2, with TRBD1 matching 8 bases. CDR1 is SGHVS and CDR2 is FQNEAQ in the germline V gene. The CDR3 is 15 amino acids. The J segment lost 6 bases and the V segment lost 4 bases, leaving 7 bases of the junction unmatched. CDR3 amino acids: CASSYQGAVPGELFF. In DNA, the CDR3 is TGTGCCAGCAGCTACCAGGGGGCGGTTCCCGGGGAGCTGTTTTTT.

This clonotype was seen a handful of times. The rearrangement links TRBV3-1 to TRBJ1-3; tentatively, D is TRBD1 (5 bases). From germline, CDR1 is LGHDT and CDR2 YNNKEL (reference sequence). This CDR3 has 17 amino acids. Trimming stripped 0 bases from V and 2 bases from J, with 14 bases between. The CDR3 nucleotides read TGTGCCAGCAGCCAAGATGGGGCCCGGGGTCCTGGAAACACCATATATTTT. Translated: CASSQDGARGPGNTIYF.

Many counts were recorded for this clonotype. The chain uses TRBV10-3 and TRBJ2-1; maybe TRBD2 (5 bases). This CDR3 has 13 residues. The germline V gene encodes CDR1 ENHRY and CDR2 SYGVKD. V lost 0 bases and J 5 bases, leaving 5 bases between the germline ends. CDR3 protein: CAISESGDNEQFF. The CDR3 region has the DNA TGTGCCATCAGTGAGTCCGGGGACAATGAGCAGTTCTTC.

The CDR3 region is CSASSRDYGYTF. The DNA for the CDR3 is TGCAGTGCTAGTTCCAGAGACTATGGCTACACCTTC. The chain combines TRBV20-1 with TRBJ1-2; D ambiguous. There are 12 residues in the CDR3. Trimming removed 3 bases at V and 3 bases at J, with 8 bases between. The germline V gene has CDR1 DFQATT and CDR2 SNEGSKA (reference sequence).

This clonotype was observed a few times. V usage is TRBV20-1 and J usage is TRBJ1-5, with D unresolved. Germline CDR1 reads DFQATT; CDR2 reads SNEGSKA (reference sequence). The V end was cut by 3 bases, the J end by 2 bases, with 14 bases between. The CDR3 is 15 amino acids. The CDR3, as DNA: TGCAGTGCTAGGTGGGGTTCGGATCGCAATCAGCCCCAGCATTTT. The encoded protein is CSARWGSDRNQPQHF.

This clonotype was detected many times. The V call is TRBV2, the J call TRBJ2-1; 10 nucleotides agree with TRBD1. The CDR3 length is 14 residues. From germline, CDR1 is SNHLY and CDR2 FYNNEI. The trim removed 7 bases at V and 2 bases at J, leaving 2 bases unmatched. In nucleotides, the CDR3 is TGTGCCAGCACAGGACAGGGGGCCTACAATGAGCAGTTCTTC. It specifies CASTGQGAYNEQFF.

V is TRBV20-1 and J is TRBJ2-1; 10 nucleotides align to TRBD2. The junction had 12 bases not matched to a gene; V was cut back by 6 bases and J by 7 bases. The CDR3 contains 15 residues. Germline V lookup: CDR1 DFQATT, CDR2 SNEGSKA (reference sequence). This CDR3 reads CSAPGASGGANEQFF. CDR3 DNA sequence: TGCAGTGCCCCGGGCGCGAGCGGGGGGGCAAATGAGCAGTTCTTC.

This clonotype was observed a few times. The chain has TRBV6-5 and TRBJ1-4; D not resolved. Between the trimmed V and J ends, which lost 2 bases and 6 bases, there was a span of 10 bases. From germline, CDR1 is MNHEY and CDR2 SVGAGI. The CDR3 has 14 amino acids. CDR3 sequence (DNA): TGTGCCAGCAGTTACAGAAGTAACGATGAAAAACTGTTTTTT. Translated, it gives CASSYRSNDEKLFF.

The sample holds many counts of this clonotype. The chain joins TRBV6-2 or TRBV6-3 to TRBJ2-5; D is tentatively TRBD1 or TRBD2 (5 bases each). Germline V lookup: CDR1 MNHEY, CDR2 SVGEGT. CDR3 length: 12 residues. Trimming took 5 bases from V and 3 from J, leaving 7 bases between them. In DNA form, the CDR3 reads TGTGCCAGCAGTGGGACGGAAGAGACCCAGTACTTC. Translating gives CASSGTEETQYF.

This clonotype was observed at least ten times. CDR3 sequence reads: CASSPSLAISTDTQYF. CDR3 in DNA: TGTGCCAGCAGCCCCAGCCTAGCGATTAGCACAGATACGCAGTATTTT. The chain has TRBV7-9 and TRBJ2-3, with D possibly matching TRBD2 (6 bases). Germline lookup yields CDR1 SEHNR and CDR2 FQNEAQ (reference sequence). There are 16 residues in the CDR3. Trimming cost V 5 bases and J 0 bases, with 15 bases left between them.

The chain uses TRBV19 and TRBJ1-4; no reliable D call. There are 15 residues in the CDR3. Germline CDR1 is LNHDA and CDR2 is SQIVND (reference sequence). Trimming stripped 7 bases from V and 0 bases from J, with 12 bases between. DNA of the CDR3: TGTGCCAGTATGGAGCCGGGGACAACTAATGAAAAACTGTTTTTT. Residues: CASMEPGTTNEKLFF.

The chain couples TRBV25-1 to TRBJ1-3; D remains ambiguous. The V end lost 9 bases, the J end lost 0 bases, and 9 bases lay between the germline ends. Germline CDR1 is MGHDK and CDR2 is SYGVNS. The CDR3 has 13 amino acids. CDR3: CASHSRSGNTIYF. The CDR3, as DNA: TGTGCCAGTCACAGCCGCTCTGGAAACACCATATATTTT.

This clonotype was detected only a few times. CDR3 sequence reads: CASSTGLAGAEYNEQFF. The DNA of the CDR3 is TGCGCCAGCAGCACCGGACTAGCGGGGGCTGAGTACAATGAGCAGTTCTTC. The chain uses TRBV5-1 and TRBJ2-1; 13 bases align to TRBD2. J lost 4 bases, V lost 4 bases, and 8 bases had no gene match. Germline CDR1 is SGHRS and CDR2 is YFSETQ. This CDR3 spans 17 amino acids.

The chain is built from TRBV24-1 and TRBJ2-5; 7 bases align to TRBD2. The length of the CDR3 is 13 residues. Germline V gene lookup returns CDR1 KGHDR and CDR2 SFDVKD. V lost 7 bases to trimming and J lost 5 bases; unmatched junction nucleotides: 6. The CDR3 nucleotides read TGTGCCACCAGGGCTAGCGGTTCGGAGACCCAGTACTTC. Encoded protein: CATRASGSETQYF.

The chain links TRBV7-9 to TRBJ2-3; the match to TRBD1 covers 7 bases. Germline V CDR1 and CDR2: SEHNR, FQNEAQ (reference sequence). This CDR3 has 16 residues. Unmatched junction bases numbered 8, after V lost 5 bases and J lost 0 bases. The chain's CDR3 is CASSRRGGLSTDTQYF. The CDR3 nucleotides read TGTGCCAGCAGCCGACGAGGGGGCCTTAGCACAGATACGCAGTATTTT.

In this sample, this clonotype turned up a few times. The genes are TRBV7-9 and TRBJ1-2; D is perhaps TRBD1 (6 bases). The germline V gene encodes CDR1 SEHNR and CDR2 FQNEAQ (reference sequence). The CDR3 is 12 residues long. V lost 8 bases and J lost 2, with 9 bases in between. In nucleotides, the CDR3 is TGTGCCAGCCGGGGGCGAAACTATGGCTACACCTTC. The encoded protein is CASRGRNYGYTF.

This clonotype was found many times. The genes are TRBV5-1 and TRBJ1-1; D gene ambiguous. Trimming stripped 1 base from V and 3 bases from J, with 16 bases between. CDR1 is SGHRS, CDR2 YFSETQ, per germline. The CDR3 spans 16 residues. The CDR3 bases are TGCGCCAGCAGCTTGTTACGGGCCCCAAAGGACACTGAAGCTTTCTTT. This gives the protein CASSLLRAPKDTEAFF.

This rearrangement joins TRBV12-3 or TRBV12-4 to TRBJ2-5; no definite D call. The CDR3 covers 13 residues. V lost 5 bases and J 7 bases, leaving 14 bases between the germline ends. The CDR3 DNA is TGTGCCAGCAGTCAGACCTCATTTGGGACCCAGTACTTC. Its protein is CASSQTSFGTQYF.

This clonotype has a count of ten or more. V and J are TRBV4-3 and TRBJ2-3; 7 bases are shared with TRBD1. The CDR3 has 17 amino acids. The V gene end was trimmed by 0 bases and the J gene end by 0 bases; junction bases not matched to a gene: 6. Germline V gene sequence: CDR1 LGHNA, CDR2 YSLEER. The CDR3 is CASSQDRVTGSTDTQYF. The CDR3 DNA is TGCGCCAGCAGCCAAGATCGGGTGACAGGGAGCACAGATACGCAGTATTTT.

This clonotype showed up many times. The chain is built from TRBV6-2 or TRBV6-3 and TRBJ2-3, with D maybe TRBD2 (6 bases). CDR3 length equals 12 residues. V shed 7 bases and J shed 5 bases, with 10 bases lying between them. CDR1 is MNHEY, CDR2 SVGEGT, per germline. The CDR3 sequence: CASTYSGDTQYF. CDR3 bases: TGTGCCAGCACCTATAGCGGAGATACGCAGTATTTT.

J is TRBJ2-7 and V is TRBV20-1; a possible D gene is TRBD1 (7 bases). From germline, CDR1 is DFQATT and CDR2 SNEGSKA (reference sequence). Trimming took off 6 bases at V and 4 bases at J, with 19 bases between the two ends. The CDR3 consists of 14 residues. The CDR3 DNA sequence: TGCAGTGCCCCGGCGGGGACAGCTCCTTACGAGCAGTACGTC. Protein: CSAPAGTAPYEQYV.

J is TRBJ1-3 and V is TRBV5-3; no definite D call. TRBV5-3 is annotated as an ORF whose role is uncertain. V gave up 4 bases and J gave up 0 bases, with 5 bases separating them. The CDR3 is made up of 13 amino acids. The CDR3, as DNA: TGTGCCAGAAGCCTTCGCTCTGGAAACACCATATATTTT. Its protein is CARSLRSGNTIYF.

This clonotype was counted only a few times. The V gene is TRBV7-3, the J gene TRBJ2-5; TRBD2 aligns across 8 bases. Trimming cost V 4 bases and J 9 bases; bases outside gene matches: 10. The V gene's germline CDR1 is SGHTA and CDR2 FQGTGA. This CDR3 is built from 14 residues. The CDR3 bases are TGTGCCAGCAGCTCCCTACCGTCCGGGGGGGCCCAGTACTTC. It codes for CASSSLPSGGAQYF.

This clonotype was detected only a few times. The chain is built from TRBV7-9 and TRBJ1-2, with 7 bases fitting TRBD1. Per germline, CDR1 SEHNR and CDR2 FQNEAQ (reference sequence). Losses at the gene ends were 5 bases for V and 6 bases for J; bases not matched to a gene: 6. The CDR3 runs to 13 residues. This CDR3 is CASSPGQLDGYTF. In DNA form, the CDR3 reads TGTGCCAGCAGCCCGGGACAGCTCGATGGCTACACCTTC.

V is TRBV5-1 and J is TRBJ2-5, with D possibly matching TRBD2 (5 bases). Per germline, CDR1 SGHRS and CDR2 YFSETQ. The CDR3 consists of 13 residues. V lost 6 bases and J 5 bases, leaving 14 bases between the germline ends. In DNA form, the CDR3 reads TGCGCCAGCACGATAACAGCGGAGGAGACCCAGTACTTC. Its protein product is CASTITAEETQYF.